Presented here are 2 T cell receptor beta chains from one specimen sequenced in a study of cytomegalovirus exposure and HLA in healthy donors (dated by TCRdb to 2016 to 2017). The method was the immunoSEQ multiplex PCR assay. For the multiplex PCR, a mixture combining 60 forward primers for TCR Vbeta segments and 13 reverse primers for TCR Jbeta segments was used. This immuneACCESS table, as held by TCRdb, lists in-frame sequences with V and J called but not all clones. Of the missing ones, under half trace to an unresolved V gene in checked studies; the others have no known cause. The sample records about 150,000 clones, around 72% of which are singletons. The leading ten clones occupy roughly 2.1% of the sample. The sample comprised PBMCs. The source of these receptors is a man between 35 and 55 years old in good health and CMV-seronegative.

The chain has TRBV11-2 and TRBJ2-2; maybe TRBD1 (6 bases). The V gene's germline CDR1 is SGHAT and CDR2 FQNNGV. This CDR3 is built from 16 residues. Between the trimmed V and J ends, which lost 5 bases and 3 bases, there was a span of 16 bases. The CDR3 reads CASSNRVTGHTGELFF. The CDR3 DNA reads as TGTGCCAGCAGCAACAGGGTTACCGGGCACACCGGGGAGCTGTTTTTT. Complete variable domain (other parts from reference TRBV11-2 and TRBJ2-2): EAGVAQSPRYKIIEKRQSVAFWCNPISGHATLYWYQQILGQGPKLLIQFQNNGVVDDSQLPKDRFSAERLKGVDSTLKIQPAKLEDSAVYLCASSNRVTGHTGELFFGEGSRLTVL.

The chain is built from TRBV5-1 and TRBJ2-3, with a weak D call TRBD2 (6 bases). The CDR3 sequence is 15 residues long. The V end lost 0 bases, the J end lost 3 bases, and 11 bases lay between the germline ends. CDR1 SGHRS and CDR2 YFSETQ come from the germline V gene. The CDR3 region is CASSLGGGRTDTQYF. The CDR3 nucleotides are TGCGCCAGCAGCTTGGGTGGAGGGCGGACAGATACGCAGTATTTT.